The source of this T cell receptor beta chain is a study of CD8+ T cells in alopecia areata. About the study: Patients in the treated group were given tofacitinib by mouth, 5 to 10 mg twice a day.

Turning to this clone: The sample contains more than one DNA sequence encoding this CDR3.

Alopecia areata patients gave lesional scalp punch biopsies and peripheral blood samples. Both CD4+ and CD8+ T cells were separated by sorting PBMCs. Germline V gives CDR1 MNHEY, CDR2 SVGAGI. This CDR3 has 13 amino acids. The V gene lost 0 bases and the J gene lost 8 bases, with 10 bases spanning the gap. cDNA prepared by RNA extraction and subsequent reverse transcription served as the template for sequencing. Produced via immunoSEQ multiplex PCR; TCRdb's table is partial and in-frame only. The sample holds hundreds of thousands of clones; roughly two thirds are singletons and the top ten take 1% to 1.5%.

The receptor was derived from a human donor with alopecia areata. The rearrangement joins TRBV6-5 to TRBJ1-1; D remains ambiguous. Material: CD4+ T cells sorted from blood, obtained at week 0. The CDR3 loop is CASSYSRGTEAFF. CDR3 nucleotides: TGTGCCAGCAGTTACTCTCGGGGTACCGAAGCTTTCTTT.